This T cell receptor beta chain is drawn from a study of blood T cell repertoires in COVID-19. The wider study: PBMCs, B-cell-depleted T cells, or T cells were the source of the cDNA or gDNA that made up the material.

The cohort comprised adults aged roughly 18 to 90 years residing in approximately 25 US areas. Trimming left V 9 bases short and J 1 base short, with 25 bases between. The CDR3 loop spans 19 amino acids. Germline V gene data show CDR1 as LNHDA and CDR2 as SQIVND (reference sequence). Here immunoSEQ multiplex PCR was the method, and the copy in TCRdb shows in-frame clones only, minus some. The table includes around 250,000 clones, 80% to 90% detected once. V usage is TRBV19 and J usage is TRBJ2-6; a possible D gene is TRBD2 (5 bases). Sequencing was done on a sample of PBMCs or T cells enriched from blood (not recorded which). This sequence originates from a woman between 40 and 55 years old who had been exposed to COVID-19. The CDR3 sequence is CASSPPGSAWLSGANVLTF. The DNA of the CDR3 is TGTGCCAGCAGCCCCCCGGGGTCAGCGTGGCTTTCTGGGGCCAACGTCCTGACTTTC. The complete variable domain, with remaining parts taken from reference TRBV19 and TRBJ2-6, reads DGGITQSPKYLFRKEGQNVTLSCEQNLNHDAMYWYRQDPGQGLRLIYYSQIVNDFQKGDIAEGYSVSREKKESFPLTVTSAQKNPTAFYLCASSPPGSAWLSGANVLTFGAGSRLTVL.